This is a list of T cell receptor beta chains from one sample in a study of CD8 T cells in Susac syndrome. From the immunoSEQ multiplex PCR reads, TCRdb called clonotypes with MiXCR, one entry per CDR3 protein. This table has about 120,000 distinct CDR3 sequences, around 90% appearing once. The specimen was CD4+ T cells from PBMCs. These receptors originate from a human donor in good health. Both conserved end residues are part of each CDR3. The D gene is left open where the match is weak. Size is stated for part of the rows, as once, few or many counts, or as a class when the clone is expanded.

abundance | j_gene | d_gene | v_gene | CDR3aa | CDR3nt
NA | TRBJ2-3 | NA | TRBV6-2/TRBV6-3 | CASSRPLNTDTQYF | TGTGCCAGCAGCAGACCATTGAACACAGATACGCAGTATTTT
NA | TRBJ2-1 | NA | TRBV20-1 | CSASRLSSYNEQFF | TGCAGTGCGAGCAGGTTAAGCTCCTACAATGAGCAGTTCTTC
NA | TRBJ1-5 | NA | TRBV6-2/TRBV6-3 | CASSYNPGSDQPQHF | TGTGCCAGCAGCTACAACCCAGGGTCCGATCAGCCCCAGCATTTT
NA | TRBJ1-1 | TRBD1 | TRBV20-1 | CSARDLRAGRGQENTEAFF | TGCAGTGCTAGAGATTTGAGGGCCGGGAGGGGGCAGGAGAACACTGAAGCTTTCTTT
once | TRBJ2-7 | NA | TRBV14 | CASSQQAPPHEQYF | TGTGCCAGCAGCCAACAGGCCCCGCCCCACGAGCAGTACTTC
NA | TRBJ1-2 | TRBD1 | TRBV29-1 | CSVAAGGSNYGYTF | TGCAGCGTTGCGGCAGGGGGCTCTAACTATGGCTACACCTTC
once | TRBJ2-1 | TRBD2 | TRBV6-2/TRBV6-3 | CASSYPSGRAIEQFF | TGTGCCAGCAGTTATCCTAGCGGGAGGGCCATTGAGCAGTTCTTC
NA | TRBJ2-5 | TRBD2 | TRBV5-1 | CASSLVGAGGQETQYF | TGCGCCAGCAGCTTGGTTGGCGCGGGGGGGCAAGAGACCCAGTACTTC
NA | TRBJ2-7 | TRBD1 | TRBV6-2/TRBV6-3 | CASTLETGGVSYEQYF | TGTGCCAGCACCCTAGAAACAGGGGGCGTAAGCTACGAGCAGTACTTC
few | TRBJ2-7 | NA | TRBV4-1 | CATRGDRYEQYF | TGCGCCACCCGAGGGGATCGCTACGAGCAGTACTTC
NA | TRBJ2-4 | NA | TRBV19 | CASRGAANIQYF | TGTGCCAGTAGAGGGGCAGCCAACATTCAGTACTTC
NA | TRBJ1-5 | NA | TRBV19 | CASSIGSGGRHQPQHF | TGTGCCAGTAGTATTGGTTCGGGGGGCCGGCATCAGCCCCAGCATTTT
few | TRBJ2-7 | NA | TRBV6-1 | CASSETYEQYF | TGTGCCAGCAGTGAAACGTACGAGCAGTACTTC
once | TRBJ2-1 | TRBD1 | TRBV29-1 | CSVSIVVRGQGANEQFF | TGCAGCGTATCCATCGTCGTTAGGGGACAGGGGGCTAATGAGCAGTTCTTC
NA | TRBJ1-6 | NA | TRBV5-4 | CASSLIGAGNSPLHF | TGTGCCAGCAGCTTGATAGGGGCCGGGAATTCACCCCTCCACTTT
NA | TRBJ2-7 | TRBD2 | TRBV4-3 | CASSQVAGTSGIYEQYF | TGCGCCAGCAGCCAAGTAGCCGGGACTAGCGGGATCTACGAGCAGTACTTC
NA | TRBJ2-7 | NA | TRBV7-2 | CASSVDSYEQYF | TGTGCCAGCAGCGTCGACAGCTACGAGCAGTACTTC
NA | TRBJ2-1 | NA | TRBV24-1 | CATSDSTRISEQFF | TGTGCCACCAGTGACTCGACTAGAATAAGTGAGCAGTTCTTC
NA | TRBJ2-1 | NA | TRBV30 | CAWSYPSSYNEQFF | TGTGCCTGGAGTTACCCGAGCTCCTACAATGAGCAGTTCTTC
NA | TRBJ1-2 | NA | TRBV20-1 | CSAPYRQGPDGYTF | TGCAGTGCTCCTTATCGGCAGGGCCCGGATGGCTACACCTTC
NA | TRBJ1-4 | NA | TRBV5-1 | CASSLTENEKLFF | TGCGCCAGCAGCTTGACGGAGAATGAAAAACTGTTTTTT
NA | TRBJ1-5 | TRBD1 | TRBV19 | CARTRQGQEQPQHF | TGTGCCAGGACACGACAGGGGCAGGAGCAGCCCCAGCATTTT
NA | TRBJ2-5 | NA | TRBV6-2/TRBV6-3 | CASRRQETQYF | TGTGCCAGCAGACGCCAAGAGACCCAGTACTTC
NA | TRBJ2-1 | NA | TRBV29-1 | CSSASIDEQFF | TGCAGCTCTGCCTCTATCGATGAGCAGTTCTTC
NA | TRBJ2-2 | NA | TRBV4-1 | CASSKEAAQTEGELFF | TGCGCCAGCAGCAAAGAGGCGGCCCAGACGGAGGGGGAGCTGTTTTTT
NA | TRBJ1-1 | TRBD1 | TRBV29-1 | CSVEKGANTEAFF | TGCAGCGTTGAAAAGGGGGCGAACACTGAAGCTTTCTTT
once | TRBJ1-1 | NA | TRBV6-2/TRBV6-3 | CASRNKGGNTEAFF | TGTGCCAGCAGGAACAAGGGAGGGAACACTGAAGCTTTCTTT
NA | TRBJ2-5 | NA | TRBV13 | CASSLDGGGETQYF | TGTGCCAGCAGCTTAGATGGAGGGGGAGAGACCCAGTACTTC